These 7 T cell receptor beta chains were sequenced from one sample in a study of T cell repertoires in cytomegalovirus infection. One entry per CDR3 protein results from TCRdb running MiXCR on the reads. The data show approximately 190,000 distinct CDR3 sequences, 8% to 10% seen once. Material for sequencing was PBMCs. These receptor sequences come from a human donor in good health (CMV status not recorded). Some clones in this sample may be carry-over from other donors' samples.

The rearrangement links TRBV20-1 to TRBJ2-7; no reliable D call. This CDR3 region has 13 residues. V dropped 2 bases and J dropped 0 bases, with 8 bases sitting between them. CDR1 is DFQATT, CDR2 SNEGSKA, per germline (reference sequence). As DNA, the CDR3 is TGCAGTGCTAGACACATTATCTCCTACGAGCAGTACTTC. This gives the protein CSARHIISYEQYF.

This clonotype appeared a few times. V is TRBV20-1 and J is TRBJ1-1; possibly TRBD1 for D (6 bases). CDR1 and CDR2 (germline): DFQATT, SNEGSKA (reference sequence). The length of the CDR3 is 14 residues. Trimming left V 3 bases short and J 4 bases short, with 15 bases between. The CDR3 DNA reads TGCAGTGCTAGTCGGGACATGTCGGGCACTGAAGCTTTCTTT. It yields the protein CSASRDMSGTEAFF.

This clonotype has at least ten counts. The rearrangement links TRBV28 to TRBJ2-7; TRBD2 matches at 13 bases. This CDR3 is 15 amino acids long. Germline CDR1 reads MDHEN; CDR2 reads SYDVKM. V lost 5 bases to trimming and J lost 5 bases; unmatched junction nucleotides: 6. The CDR3 region is CASSTPTSGRDEQYF. The CDR3 DNA reads as TGTGCCAGCAGTACCCCTACTAGCGGGAGGGACGAGCAGTACTTC.

This clonotype was recorded many times. The chain employs TRBV7-9 and TRBJ1-1, with D unresolved. The V end was cut by 6 bases, the J end by 4 bases, with 15 bases between. The CDR3 consists of 14 residues. Germline V gene lookup returns CDR1 SEHNR and CDR2 FQNEAQ (reference sequence). CDR3 bases: TGTGCCAGCAGACTGGACCCTCAGCGCACTGAAGCTTTCTTT. This encodes CASRLDPQRTEAFF. Drawing the rest from reference TRBV7-9 and TRBJ1-1, the complete variable domain is DTGVSQNPRHKITKRGQNVTFRCDPISEHNRLYWYRQTLGQGPEFLTYFQNEAQLEKSRLLSDRFSAERPKGSFSTLEIQRTEQGDSAMYLCASRLDPQRTEAFFGQGTRLTVV.

This clonotype was seen more than once but under ten times. The rearrangement links TRBV4-2 to TRBJ1-2, with unresolved D. Trimming took 2 bases from V and 0 from J, leaving 4 bases between them. The CDR3 has 13 residues. Germline V gene lookup returns CDR1 LGHNA and CDR2 YNFKEQ. The CDR3 coding sequence is TGTGCCAGCAGCCAACCGGCTAACTATGGCTACACCTTC. It yields the protein CASSQPANYGYTF.

This clonotype was seen a handful of times. This rearrangement joins TRBV12-3 or TRBV12-4 to TRBJ2-3; 9 nucleotides match TRBD2. With V trimmed by 2 bases and J by 6 bases, 9 bases remained unmatched. The CDR3 contains 16 residues. In nucleotides, the CDR3 is TGTGCCAGCAGTTTAAGGCGGGAGGGCCGTGGGGATACGCAGTATTTT. This sequence encodes CASSLRREGRGDTQYF.

This clonotype appeared many times. The CDR3 here is CASTLGGGGNQPQHF. For the CDR3, the DNA is TGTGCCAGCACCTTGGGAGGGGGGGGCAATCAGCCCCAGCATTTT. The V gene is TRBV28, the J gene TRBJ1-5; a possible D gene is TRBD1 (6 bases). V lost 7 bases to trimming and J lost 2 bases, with 15 bases between them. Germline V gene data show CDR1 as MDHEN and CDR2 as SYDVKM. This CDR3 is 15 amino acids long.